This T cell receptor beta chain stems from a study of shared clonotypes between healthy human individuals. When samples were unsorted, some 84 million PBMCs were used for genomic DNA. The study ran the assay at deep level. Sequencing used immunoSEQ multiplex PCR; TCRdb keeps in-frame clones, though not all of them. Of approximately 500,000 clones in the sample, roughly 80% are singletons; the top ten hold more than 9.5%. This clone was observed a single time. A much more abundant neighbour one base away suggests this may be a read error. This clonotype originated in a woman aged 40 to 50 in good health. Some clones in this sample may be carry-over from other donors' samples. The sequenced sample consisted of PBMCs.

CDR3: CASSDTYGYTF. Written as DNA, the CDR3 is TGTGCCAGCAGTGATACTTATGGCTACACCTTC. The rearrangement joins TRBV2 to TRBJ1-2; D is unclear. Trimming removed 3 bases at V and 5 bases at J, with 4 bases between. The CDR3 is 11 amino acids. CDR1 and CDR2 from the germline V gene are SNHLY and FYNNEI. Based on the CDR3 plus reference TRBV2 and TRBJ1-2, the full variable domain is EPEVTQTPSHQVTQMGQEVILRCVPISNHLYFYWYRQILGQKVEFLVSFYNNEISEKSEIFDDQFSVERPDGSNFTLKIRSTKLEDSAMYFCASSDTYGYTFGSGTRLTVV.